This T cell receptor beta chain derives from a study of shared clonotypes between healthy human individuals (dated by TCRdb to about 2020). A note on the overall study: The cohort comprised a couple of women and a few men aged 18 to 49 years. Between about 0.9 and 9 billion PBMCs per donor were obtained by leukapheresis. For each donor, CD4 naive and CD4 memory were each given three plates, CD8 naive was given two plates, and CD8 memory was given one plate. Blood TCR repertoires of a handful of healthy adults were deeply sequenced to estimate repertoire size and the extent of clonotype sharing between individuals. To increase sequencing depth and limit assay-specific biases, TCR repertoire library preparation and sequencing were carried out by different laboratories using diverse techniques.

Using the deep immunoSEQ assay, TCR CDR3 regions were amplified from genomic DNA by multiplex PCR. Genomic DNA extracted from each cell subset was distributed evenly over all wells of several immunoSEQ 96-well plates, and each plate served as one replicate. For sorted subsets, about 0.2 ug genomic DNA, equal to about 30,000 T cell genomes, was loaded into each replicate PCR. Purified libraries were quantified with a Qubit 3.0 fluorometer, sized on a Bioanalyzer 2100, and re-quantified with the KAPA Library Quantification kit. Each immunoSEQ 96-well plate was sequenced on its own single-read 150-cycle Illumina NextSeq 550 flow cell. As for the original processing: Because the immunoSEQ output held only junctional sequences and lacked quality scores, the filtering could not match the filtering applied to full-length reads. Sequences were annotated with PyIR, a Python wrapper for IgBLAST v1.9, and V/J genes and CDR3 were assigned using IMGT germline references. Reads were filtered out if the reads had weak V/J assignments (E-value above 1e-6), no CDR3, stop codons, out-of-frame junctions, or ambiguous translated residues. V3J clonotypes were defined as sequences sharing an identical inferred V gene, J gene, and CDR3 amino acid sequence. Percentage overlap between repertoires was computed as shared unique clonotypes divided by the size of the smaller repertoire. RTK rarefaction, the Chao1 estimator, and Recon v2.1 estimates of unobserved clonotypes were used to assess repertoire richness. OLGA was used to compute generation probabilities for all TCRbeta clonotypes that the gDNA method yielded from a handful of donors. What TCRdb holds here is the immuneACCESS table cut down to in-frame rearrangements. Part of the clones is not present; checked against another copy, under half of the missing clones reflect an unresolved V gene, and the others are unexplained. For V, J and clone size, that table is used; D and trimming come from the DNA. Recorded for this sample are nearly 1,000,000 clones; more than 75% of them occurred a single time. Clones ranked in the top ten supply approximately 1.5% of the sample.

The donors were healthy, HIV-negative adults who had no recently reported acute infections or vaccinations. Only Caucasian adults living in Nashville, Tennessee, USA were represented among the donors. Magnetic negative selection was used to enrich CD4+ T cells, after which naive cells were positively selected on CD45RA and the negative fraction became the memory subset. Blood was collected by leukapheresis, and PBMCs were isolated by Ficoll-Histopaque density gradient centrifugation and then cryopreserved in liquid nitrogen vapor phase. Analytical flow cytometry was used to check the purity and quantity of each magnetically sorted T cell population. Genomic DNA was isolated from each sorted fraction and quantified by UV absorbance on a Nanodrop 2000c. On the study overall, not on this receptor specifically: Only blood was sampled, and tissue TCR repertoires likely differ from those in blood. Rarefaction of sorted-subset datasets indicated incomplete sequencing despite the large sequencing depth. Based on pairwise subsampling, the degree of clonotype sharing among donors was expected to be affected by sequencing depth. The genetic and exposure-history diversity represented was limited by the small number of donors. Larger estimated clonotype richness was generally found for naive subsets than for memory subsets. Across a few donors, 4.5% to 6.5% of naive CD4, more than 3% of naive CD8, 2.3% of memory CD4, and roughly 0.4% of memory CD8 clonotypes were shared. Higher generation probabilities were observed for clonotypes shared by all four sorted-subset donors than for non-shared clonotypes.

CDR1 and CDR2 were assigned from the germline V gene as SNHLY and FYNNEI. Counted from cysteine to phenylalanine, this CDR3 has 13 amino acids. Of all the DNA, just the CDR3 is kept, 39 bases in frame from base 1. V was cut back by 6 bases and J by 3 bases, leaving a gap of 9 bases between them. For this clone: Its antigen is still unknown. No clone much larger than this one lies a single base away; base qualities are absent.

The sample was memory CD4+ T cells sorted from blood. The cell subset or site label, as the study defines it: CD45RA-negative fraction. The chain employs TRBV2 and TRBJ2-1; too little of a D gene remains to name it. The TCR originated in a man aged 18 to 30 in good health. The bases are TGTGCCAGCAGCTCCCAGCTCTACAATGAGCAGTTCTTC. Its protein is CASSSQLYNEQFF.